This T cell receptor (beta chain) emerged from a study of blood T cell repertoires in COVID-19. The overall study: Italy, Spain and the United States were the sources of the convalescent and acute COVID-19 samples. Sources were T cells, B-cell-depleted T cells, or PBMCs; the material itself was cDNA or gDNA.

The CDR3 is made up of 15 amino acids. Germline assignment: CDR1 MNHNY and CDR2 SVGAGI (reference sequence). The trim removed 4 bases at V and 4 bases at J, leaving 3 bases unmatched. Here immunoSEQ multiplex PCR was the method, and the copy in TCRdb shows in-frame clones only, minus some. This sample has 50,000 to 55,000 clones, with about 88% found just once. The TCR was taken from a human donor with active COVID-19. The donor label of this sample is uncertain. The source material was peripheral blood. V and J are TRBV6-6 and TRBJ2-1, with TRBD2 identical over 11 bases. The DNA of the CDR3 is TGTGCCAGCAGTTCCGGGACTAGCGGTTACAATGAGCAGTTCTTC. As protein: CASSSGTSGYNEQFF.